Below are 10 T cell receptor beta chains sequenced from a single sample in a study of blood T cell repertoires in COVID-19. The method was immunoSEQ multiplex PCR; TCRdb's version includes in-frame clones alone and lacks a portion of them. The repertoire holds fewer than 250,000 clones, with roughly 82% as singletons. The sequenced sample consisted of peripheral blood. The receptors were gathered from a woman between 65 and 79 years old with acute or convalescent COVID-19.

DNA for the CDR3: TGTGCCAGTAGCAAAACGACAGGGGTGGACGGCTACACCTTC. This encodes CASSKTTGVDGYTF. The chain is built from TRBV19 and TRBJ1-2, with TRBD1 matching over 8 bases. Looked up from germline, CDR1 is LNHDA and CDR2 is SQIVND (reference sequence). The V and J ends lost 6 bases and 8 bases, in that order; junction bases with no gene match: 11. The CDR3 contains 14 residues.

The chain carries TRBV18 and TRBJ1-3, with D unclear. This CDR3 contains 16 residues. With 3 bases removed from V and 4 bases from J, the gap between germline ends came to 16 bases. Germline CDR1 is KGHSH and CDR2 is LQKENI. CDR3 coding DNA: TGTGCCAGCTCACCTTCCCCCGACATCTCCGGAAACACCATATATTTT. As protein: CASSPSPDISGNTIYF. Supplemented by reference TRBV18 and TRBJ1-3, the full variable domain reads NAGVMQNPRHLVRRRGQEARLRCSPMKGHSHVYWYRQLPEEGLKFMVYLQKENIIDESGMPKERFSAEFPKEGPSILRIQQVVRGDSAAYFCASSPSPDISGNTIYFGEGSWLTVV.

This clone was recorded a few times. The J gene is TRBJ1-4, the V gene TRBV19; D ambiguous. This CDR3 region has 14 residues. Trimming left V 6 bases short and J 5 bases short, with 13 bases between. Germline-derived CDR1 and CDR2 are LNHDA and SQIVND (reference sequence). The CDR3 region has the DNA TGTGCCAGTAGCGGAGGGTTGGGGAATGAAAAACTGTTTTTT. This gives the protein CASSGGLGNEKLFF.

The CDR3 is CASSLGDREEGQFF. In nucleotides, the CDR3 is TGTGCCAGCAGCTTGGGCGACAGGGAAGAGGGGCAGTTCTTC. The chain joins TRBV5-4 to TRBJ2-1; 7 bases are shared with TRBD1. The CDR3 sequence is 14 residues long. Germline lookup yields CDR1 SGHNT and CDR2 YYREEE (reference sequence). With V trimmed by 0 bases and J by 12 bases, 9 bases remained unmatched.

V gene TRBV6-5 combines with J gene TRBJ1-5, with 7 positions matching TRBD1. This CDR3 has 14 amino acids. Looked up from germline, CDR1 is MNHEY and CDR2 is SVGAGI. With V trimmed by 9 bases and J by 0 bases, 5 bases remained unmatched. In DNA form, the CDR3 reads TGTGCCAGTGTGACAGGGTATAGCAATCAGCCCCAGCATTTT. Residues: CASVTGYSNQPQHF.

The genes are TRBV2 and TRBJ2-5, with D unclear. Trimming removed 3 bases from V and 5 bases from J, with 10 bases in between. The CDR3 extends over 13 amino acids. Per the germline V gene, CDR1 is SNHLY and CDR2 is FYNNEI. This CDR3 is CASSDPQFETQYF. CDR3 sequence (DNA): TGTGCCAGCAGTGACCCACAGTTTGAGACCCAGTACTTC.

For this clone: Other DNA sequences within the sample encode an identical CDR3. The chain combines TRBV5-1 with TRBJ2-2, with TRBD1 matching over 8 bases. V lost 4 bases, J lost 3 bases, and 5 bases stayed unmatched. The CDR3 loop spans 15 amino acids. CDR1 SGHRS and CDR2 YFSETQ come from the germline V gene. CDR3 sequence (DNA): TGCGCCAGCAGCCCAGGACAGGGATACACCGGGGAGCTGTTTTTT. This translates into CASSPGQGYTGELFF.

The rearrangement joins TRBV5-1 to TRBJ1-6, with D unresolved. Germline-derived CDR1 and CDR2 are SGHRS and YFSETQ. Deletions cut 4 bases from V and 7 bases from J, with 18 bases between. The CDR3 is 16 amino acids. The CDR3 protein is CASSPLGVWENSPLHF. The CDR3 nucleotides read TGCGCCAGCAGCCCACTGGGCGTCTGGGAGAATTCACCCCTCCACTTT.

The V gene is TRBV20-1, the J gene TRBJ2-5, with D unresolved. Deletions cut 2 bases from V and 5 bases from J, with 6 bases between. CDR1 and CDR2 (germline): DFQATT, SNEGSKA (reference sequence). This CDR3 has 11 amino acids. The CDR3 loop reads CSARPSETQYF. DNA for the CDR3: TGCAGTGCTAGACCTTCGGAGACCCAGTACTTC.

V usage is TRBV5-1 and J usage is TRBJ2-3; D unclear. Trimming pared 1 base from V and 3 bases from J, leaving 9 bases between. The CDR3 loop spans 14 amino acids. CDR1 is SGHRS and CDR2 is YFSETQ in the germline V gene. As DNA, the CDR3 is TGCGCCAGCAGCTTGAGTTCCGAGACAGATACGCAGTATTTT. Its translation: CASSLSSETDTQYF.